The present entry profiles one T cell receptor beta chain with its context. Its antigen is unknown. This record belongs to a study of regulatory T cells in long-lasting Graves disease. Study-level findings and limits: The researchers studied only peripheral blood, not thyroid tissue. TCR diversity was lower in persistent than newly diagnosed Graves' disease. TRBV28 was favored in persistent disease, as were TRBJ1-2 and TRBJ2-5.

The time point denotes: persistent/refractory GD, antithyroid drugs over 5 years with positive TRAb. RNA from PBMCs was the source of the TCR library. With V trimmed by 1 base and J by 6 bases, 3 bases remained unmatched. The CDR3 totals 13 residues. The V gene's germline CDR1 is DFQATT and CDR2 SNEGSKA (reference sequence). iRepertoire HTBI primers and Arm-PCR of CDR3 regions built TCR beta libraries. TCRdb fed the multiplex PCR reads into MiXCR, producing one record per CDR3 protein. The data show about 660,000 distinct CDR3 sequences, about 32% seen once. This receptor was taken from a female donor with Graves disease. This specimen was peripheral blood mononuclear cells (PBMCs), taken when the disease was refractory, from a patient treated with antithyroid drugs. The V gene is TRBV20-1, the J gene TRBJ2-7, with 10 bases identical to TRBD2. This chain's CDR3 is CSARALAGVEQYF. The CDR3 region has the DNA TGCAGTGCTAGAGCGCTAGCGGGAGTCGAGCAGTACTTC.